This is a list of T cell receptor beta chains from one sample in a study of T-cell memory formation after mild COVID-19. TCRdb reanalysed the 5' RACE reads using MiXCR and keeps one entry per CDR3 protein. The table shows about 16,000 distinct CDR3 sequences, with approximately 23% occurring only once. Material: PBMCs or a T cell subset sorted from them (not recorded which). The origin of the receptors is a man younger than 35 who had mild COVID-19 (a few samples of this study predate the infection). Cell type and time point are not known. The CDR3 runs from the conserved cysteine through the conserved F or W. A D gene is named only where the DNA matches it firmly. Only some rows state a clone size, as once, few, many or a class for expanded clones.

j_call | v_call | d_call | clone_size | cdr3_nt | cdr3_aa
TRBJ1-1 | TRBV7-2 | . | few | TGTGCCAGCAGCTTAGCGCTTTATGAGGGGCCTAAAGCTTTCTTT | CASSLALYEGPKAFF
TRBJ1-1 | TRBV6-2/TRBV6-3 | . | . | TGTGCCAGCAGTTACGGGTTGAAGGACACTGAAGCTTTCTTT | CASSYGLKDTEAFF
TRBJ2-7 | TRBV4-3 | . | few | TGCGCCAGCAGCCCCCGGAGGTCCTACGAGCAGTACTTC | CASSPRRSYEQYF
TRBJ1-1 | TRBV6-2/TRBV6-3 | . | many | TGTGCCAGCAGTTACCAGGGGTACACTGAAGCTTTCTTT | CASSYQGYTEAFF
TRBJ1-5 | TRBV6-6 | . | . | TGTGCCAGCCGGCTCAGGGGCCAGGGCCAGCCCCAGCATTTT | CASRLRGQGQPQHF
TRBJ1-4 | TRBV3-1 | . | . | TGTGCCAGCAGCCAAGATTCGGGGCTCGGTAATGAAAAACTGTTTTTT | CASSQDSGLGNEKLFF
TRBJ1-1 | TRBV11-2 | . | . | TGTGCCAGCAGCTTAGATTGGGCTGAAGCTTTCTTT | CASSLDWAEAFF
TRBJ2-7 | TRBV10-3 | TRBD2 | . | TGTGCCACAGATCAAGCGGGAGACGAGCAGTACTTC | CATDQAGDEQYF
TRBJ2-7 | TRBV3-1 | . | . | TGTGCCAGCAGCCTCGGGCCCCCCGGGACTCAGGAGCAGTACTTC | CASSLGPPGTQEQYF
TRBJ2-7 | TRBV29-1 | . | . | TGCAGCGTGGGGACCGATAACTACGAGCAGTACTTC | CSVGTDNYEQYF
TRBJ2-1 | TRBV2 | TRBD1 | few | TGTGCCAGCACACATGACGGACAGGGGTTCTCCTACAATGAGCAGTTCTTC | CASTHDGQGFSYNEQFF
TRBJ2-1 | TRBV7-8 | . | . | TGTGCCAGCAGCCCGGAGCCCTCGTCCTACAATGAGCAGTTCTTC | CASSPEPSSYNEQFF
TRBJ2-1 | TRBV7-2 | . | . | TGTGCCAGCGAGGAGCAGTTCTTC | CASEEQFF
TRBJ1-2 | TRBV4-3 | . | . | TGCGCCAGCAGCCAAGACAGGGCTAACTATGGCTACACCTTC | CASSQDRANYGYTF
TRBJ2-1 | TRBV5-5 | . | few | TGTGCCAGCAGCTTGCCCAGGGGCAGTCAGTACAATGAGCAGTTCTTC | CASSLPRGSQYNEQFF
TRBJ1-6 | TRBV6-2/TRBV6-3 | . | . | TGTGCCAGCAGTTATTACAGGTCCACACCCCTCCACTTT | CASSYYRSTPLHF
TRBJ1-1 | TRBV5-1 | . | many | TGCGCCAGCAGCTTGCTGGGGAACACTGAAGCTTTCTTT | CASSLLGNTEAFF
TRBJ2-5 | TRBV7-9 | . | . | TGTGCCAGCACCCCCCCGAGCCTCCAAGAGACCCAGTACTTC | CASTPPSLQETQYF
TRBJ2-3 | TRBV20-1 | TRBD1 | many | TGCAGTGCTGAAGAGACAGGGGGTTGGGGTCCAGATACGCAGTATTTT | CSAEETGGWGPDTQYF
TRBJ2-2 | TRBV29-1 | . | many | TGCAGCGTTGACAGGGTGGGAACCGGGGAGCTGTTTTTT | CSVDRVGTGELFF
TRBJ2-7 | TRBV7-6 | . | many | TGTGCCAGCAGCTTAAACGAGGACGGCACCTACGAGCAGTACTTC | CASSLNEDGTYEQYF
TRBJ1-2 | TRBV7-2 | . | many | TGTGCCAGCAGCCCACGTTGGGGGAGGACCGACTATGGCTACACCTTC | CASSPRWGRTDYGYTF
TRBJ2-7 | TRBV30 | . | . | TGTGCCTGGAGTGGATCCCCCGCCAGGATCAGGTTTCGCGAGCAGTACTTC | CAWSGSPARIRFREQYF
TRBJ2-1 | TRBV15 | TRBD2 | . | TGTGCCACCAAAACGGGAGGTAACCAGTACAATGAGCAGTTCTTC | CATKTGGNQYNEQFF
TRBJ2-7 | TRBV3-1 | . | many | TGTGCCAGCAGCCAACAATCGAATAGTTTTGGTGGGGGCGAGCAGTACTTC | CASSQQSNSFGGGEQYF
TRBJ1-2 | TRBV3-1 | . | many | TGTGCCAGCAGCCCGGACGTAATCTATGGCTACACCTTC | CASSPDVIYGYTF
TRBJ1-4 | TRBV12-3/TRBV12-4 | . | many | TGTGCCAGCAGCAGGGGACTTCTCCTGACCGACTTTAATGAAAAACTGTTTTTT | CASSRGLLLTDFNEKLFF
TRBJ2-1 | TRBV10-3 | . | many | TGTGCCATCAGTGAGACCTCCGGGACAATCAATGAGCAGTTCTTC | CAISETSGTINEQFF
TRBJ2-7 | TRBV30 | TRBD2 | . | TGTGCCTGGAGTGTACAGTGGGGACTACGTACCGACGAGCAGTACTTC | CAWSVQWGLRTDEQYF
TRBJ2-1 | TRBV6-2/TRBV6-3 | TRBD2 | many | TGTGCCAGCAGAGAGCGGGGGTACAATGAGCAGTTCTTC | CASRERGYNEQFF
TRBJ2-2 | TRBV6-2/TRBV6-3 | TRBD2 | . | TGTGCCAGCAGTTACCGGCGGGGGGGCCTCGGGGAGCTGTTTTTT | CASSYRRGGLGELFF
TRBJ1-2 | TRBV12-3/TRBV12-4 | TRBD1 | many | TGTGCCAGCATTGATACAGGGGGCGGTATCTATGGCTACACCTTC | CASIDTGGGIYGYTF
TRBJ2-1 | TRBV11-3 | TRBD2 | many | TGTGCCAGCAGCAAGGGGCTAGCGGGGGGCATCATTGAGCAGTTCTTC | CASSKGLAGGIIEQFF
TRBJ2-3 | TRBV12-3/TRBV12-4 | . | . | TGTGCCTGCTCCTCGGGCGGGTGGGCAGATACGCAGTATTTT | CACSSGGWADTQYF
TRBJ1-4 | TRBV5-5 | TRBD1 | many | TGTGCCAGCAGCTTGCCTGAACAGGGGGAAAAACTGTTTTTT | CASSLPEQGEKLFF
TRBJ2-2 | TRBV20-1 | . | . | TGCAGTGCTCGGACTGCGAACACCGGGGAGCTGTTTTTT | CSARTANTGELFF
TRBJ2-3 | TRBV6-5 | . | many | TGTGCCAGCAGTTACTACGCTCTTGAGTCGGATACGCAGTATTTT | CASSYYALESDTQYF
TRBJ2-4 | TRBV7-2 | . | many | TGTGCCAGCAGCTTAGATAAGAGTAGAGCCAAAAACATTCAGTACTTC | CASSLDKSRAKNIQYF
TRBJ2-2 | TRBV20-1 | TRBD2 | . | TGCAGTGCGCCGCGGACTAGCGGGGGGGCGCTAATCGGGGAGCTGTTTTTT | CSAPRTSGGALIGELFF
TRBJ2-5 | TRBV20-1 | . | few | TGCAGTGCTAGGTCGGGATCCCTTTTCCGGACCCAGTACTTC | CSARSGSLFRTQYF
TRBJ2-2 | TRBV9 | TRBD2 | few | TGTGCCAGCAGTTCTAGCGGGTCCAACACCGGGGAGCTGTTTTTT | CASSSSGSNTGELFF
TRBJ2-2 | TRBV20-1 | TRBD2 | . | TGCAGTGCTCATGGGACTAGCGGGGGGTTTGAGCTGTTTTTT | CSAHGTSGGFELFF